Each of the 8 T cell receptor beta chains below was sequenced from the same sample in a study of T cells in Graves' hyperthyroidism and ophthalmopathy. Authors of the study amplified TCR beta CDR3 regions from RNA transcripts. The HTBI primer set drove a first-round RT-PCR of the TCR CDR3. One entry per CDR3 protein, called by TCRdb with MiXCR from the multiplex PCR reads. The table shows roughly 500,000 distinct CDR3 sequences, with more than 45% occurring only once. Sequenced sample: peripheral blood or thyroid tissue (not recorded which). Receptors originate from an adult woman with Graves' disease, either hyperthyroidism or ophthalmopathy (not recorded which).

This clonotype was counted a few times. The chain has TRBV15 and TRBJ1-1; D remains unclear. CDR3 length equals 13 residues. CDR1 is LNHNV and CDR2 is YYDKDF in the germline V gene (reference sequence). Trimming shortened V by 0 bases and J by 11 bases, and 13 bases separated the two germline ends. This CDR3 is CATSRDRAYGAFF. CDR3 DNA sequence: TGTGCCACCAGCAGAGATCGGGCCTATGGGGCTTTCTTT.

J is TRBJ1-1 and V is TRBV5-1; weak D call: TRBD1 (5 bases). The CDR3 loop spans 12 amino acids. Germline V gene lookup returns CDR1 SGHRS and CDR2 YFSETQ. The germline V and J ends were trimmed by 7 bases and 6 bases, with 13 bases remaining between them. CDR3 sequence: CASGIAGPEAFF. In DNA, the CDR3 is TGCGCCAGCGGTATAGCGGGACCTGAAGCTTTCTTT.

The CDR3 protein is CASSLALRGSPLHF. The CDR3 DNA follows: TGTGCCAGCAGCTTAGCGCTGAGAGGTTCACCCCTCCACTTT. V usage is TRBV7-6 and J usage is TRBJ1-6; D uncertain. This CDR3 comprises 14 residues. Germline V gene data show CDR1 as SGHVS and CDR2 as FNYEAQ. V lost 0 bases and J lost 9, with 9 bases in between.

The V gene is TRBV7-2, the J gene TRBJ1-3, with D tentatively TRBD1 (5 bases). The germline gives CDR1 SGHTA, CDR2 FQGNSA. This CDR3 comprises 14 residues. V shed 3 bases and J shed 4 bases, with 10 bases lying between them. CDR3 sequence (DNA): TGTGCCAGCAGCTTTCAAGGGGCGGGAAACACCATATATTTT. Amino acids: CASSFQGAGNTIYF.

This clonotype was picked up a small number of times. CDR3 DNA: TGTGCCAGCAGCTCCAACCTTCACGTAGATACGCAGTATTTT. As protein: CASSSNLHVDTQYF. V usage is TRBV7-8 and J usage is TRBJ2-3; D is ambiguous. This CDR3 region has 14 residues. The V gene's germline CDR1 is SGHVS and CDR2 FQNEAQ. Between the trimmed V and J ends, which lost 4 bases and 5 bases, there was a span of 13 bases.

This clonotype was recorded many times. The V gene is TRBV7-2, the J gene TRBJ2-2; D could derive from TRBD1 or TRBD2 (5 bases each). Looked up from germline, CDR1 is SGHTA and CDR2 is FQGNSA. CDR3 length equals 14 residues. Trimming removed 0 bases at V and 5 bases at J, with 7 bases between. The CDR3 DNA reads TGTGCCAGCAGCTTAGCCGGGGCAACCGGGGAGCTGTTTTTT. As protein: CASSLAGATGELFF.

V is TRBV11-2 and J is TRBJ1-6, with 9 bases matching TRBD1. CDR1 and CDR2 (germline): SGHAT, FQNNGV. The J segment lost 14 bases and the V segment lost 5 bases, leaving 4 bases of the junction unmatched. The CDR3 has 12 amino acids. This CDR3 is CASSQRQGALHF. The CDR3 bases are TGTGCCAGCAGCCAAAGACAGGGGGCCCTCCACTTT.

This clonotype was detected ten times or more. J is TRBJ1-5 and V is TRBV4-1; 7 bases align to TRBD1. Germline V gives CDR1 MGHRA, CDR2 YSYEKL. This CDR3 has 15 residues. Losses at the gene ends were 4 bases for V and 4 bases for J; bases not matched to a gene: 7. The CDR3 region is CASSLSDRANQPQHF. The DNA of the CDR3 is TGCGCCAGCAGCCTTTCCGACAGGGCGAATCAGCCCCAGCATTTT.